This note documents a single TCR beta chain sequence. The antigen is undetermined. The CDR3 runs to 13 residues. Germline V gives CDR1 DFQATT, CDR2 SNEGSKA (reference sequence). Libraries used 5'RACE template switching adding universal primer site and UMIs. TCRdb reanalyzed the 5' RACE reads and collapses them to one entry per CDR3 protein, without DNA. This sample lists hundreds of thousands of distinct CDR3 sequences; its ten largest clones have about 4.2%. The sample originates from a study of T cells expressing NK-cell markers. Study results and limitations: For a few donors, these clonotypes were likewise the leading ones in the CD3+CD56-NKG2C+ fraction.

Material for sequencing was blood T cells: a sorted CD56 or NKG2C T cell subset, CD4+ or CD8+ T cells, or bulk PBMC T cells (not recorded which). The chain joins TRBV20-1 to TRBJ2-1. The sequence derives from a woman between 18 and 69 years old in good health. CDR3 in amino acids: CSASGLTYNEQFF.